These T cell receptor beta chains were read from a single sample in a study of blood T cells in healthy people across ages. TCRdb re-analysed the 5' RACE reads in MiXCR, keeping a single row per CDR3 protein. The sample holds more than 1,000,000 distinct CDR3 sequences, roughly a quarter seen once. The same data also contributed to another study, on T cells of mothers and their children.

Sequenced input: blood. The receptors come from a girl aged 2 to 9 in good health. The CDR3 runs from the conserved cysteine through the conserved F or W. The order of the fields is D gene, clone size, J gene, V gene, CDR3 DNA, CDR3 protein. The D gene is left open where the match is weak. Size tells how often a clone was seen (once, few, many) or the class of an expanded clone, and some rows leave it out.

. . TRBJ2-3 TRBV7-2 TGTGCCAGCAGCTTAGATCCGGGCCCAGATACGCAGTATTTT CASSLDPGPDTQYF
. few TRBJ2-7 TRBV5-1 TGCGCCAGCAGCTTGGCGGGGACACTCACTAACTACGAGCAGTACTTC CASSLAGTLTNYEQYF
TRBD1 . TRBJ2-2 TRBV7-8 TGTGCCAGCAGCACTAGGACAGGGGTAGCCGGGGAGCTGTTTTTT CASSTRTGVAGELFF
. few TRBJ2-2 TRBV6-2/TRBV6-3 TGTGCCAGCAGTTCCTACCGGGACACCACGAACACCGGGGAGCTGTTTTTT CASSSYRDTTNTGELFF
TRBD2 few TRBJ2-5 TRBV9 TGTGCCAGCAGCGTAGTGCCAGCGGGAGAGGGAGAGACCCAGTACTTC CASSVVPAGEGETQYF
. few TRBJ2-1 TRBV11-3 TGTGCCAGCAGCTTATGGGGGGACAATGAGCAGTTCTTC CASSLWGDNEQFF
. . TRBJ1-1 TRBV10-3 TGTGCCATCATTGAGGGGCAGAAATATGAAGCTTTCTTT CAIIEGQKYEAFF
. . TRBJ1-1 TRBV28 TGTGCCAGCAGTTTAAAAGGGTGGGGATTTACTGAAGCTTTCTTT CASSLKGWGFTEAFF
. . TRBJ1-1 TRBV29-1 TGCAGCGTTGAATTAGCGTGGACTGAAGCTTTCTTT CSVELAWTEAFF
. . TRBJ1-4 TRBV10-3 TGTGCCACAAGTCCCGCGGGGGAAGAAAAACTGTTTTTT CATSPAGEEKLFF
. . TRBJ2-1 TRBV6-5 TGTGCCAGCACCAACTGGGGAAATGAGCAGTTCTTC CASTNWGNEQFF
. . TRBJ2-5 TRBV14 TGTGCCAGCAGCCCCGGGGCCTCGGAGACCCAGTACTTC CASSPGASETQYF
. few TRBJ2-4 TRBV7-3 TGTGCCAGCAGCTTAACTGGGCCCTCCACCAAAAACATTCAGTACTTC CASSLTGPSTKNIQYF
. . TRBJ2-2 TRBV7-9 TGTGCCAGCAGCTTAGGACAAAGGGTCATTGGGACCGGGGAGCTGTTTTTT CASSLGQRVIGTGELFF